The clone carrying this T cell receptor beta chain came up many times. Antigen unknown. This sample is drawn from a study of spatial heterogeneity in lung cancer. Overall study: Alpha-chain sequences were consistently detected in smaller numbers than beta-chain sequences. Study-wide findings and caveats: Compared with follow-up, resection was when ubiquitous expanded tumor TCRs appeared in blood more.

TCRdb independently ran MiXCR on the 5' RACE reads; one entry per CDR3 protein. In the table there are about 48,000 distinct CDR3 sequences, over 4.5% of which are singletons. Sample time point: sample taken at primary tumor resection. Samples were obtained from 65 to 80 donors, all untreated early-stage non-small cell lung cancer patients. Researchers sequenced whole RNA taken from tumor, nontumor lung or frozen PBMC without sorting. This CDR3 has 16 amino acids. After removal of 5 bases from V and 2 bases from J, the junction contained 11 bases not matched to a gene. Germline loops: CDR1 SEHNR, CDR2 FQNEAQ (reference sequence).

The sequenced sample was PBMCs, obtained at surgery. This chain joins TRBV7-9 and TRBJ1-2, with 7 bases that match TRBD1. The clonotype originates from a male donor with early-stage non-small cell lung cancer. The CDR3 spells CASSPSSTGLNYGYTF. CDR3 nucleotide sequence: TGTGCCAGCAGCCCAAGTTCGACAGGGCTCAACTATGGCTACACCTTC.